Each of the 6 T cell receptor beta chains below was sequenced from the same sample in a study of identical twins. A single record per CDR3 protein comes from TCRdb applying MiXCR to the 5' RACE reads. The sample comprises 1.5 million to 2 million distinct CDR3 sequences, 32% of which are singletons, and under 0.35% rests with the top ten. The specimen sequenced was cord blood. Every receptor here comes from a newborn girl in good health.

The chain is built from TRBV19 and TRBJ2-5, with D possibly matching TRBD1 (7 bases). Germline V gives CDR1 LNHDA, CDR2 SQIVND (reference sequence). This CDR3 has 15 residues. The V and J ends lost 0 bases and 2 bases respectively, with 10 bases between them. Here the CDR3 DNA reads TGTGCCAGTAGTATAGACAGGGGGAGGCAAGAGACCCAGTACTTC. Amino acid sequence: CASSIDRGRQETQYF.

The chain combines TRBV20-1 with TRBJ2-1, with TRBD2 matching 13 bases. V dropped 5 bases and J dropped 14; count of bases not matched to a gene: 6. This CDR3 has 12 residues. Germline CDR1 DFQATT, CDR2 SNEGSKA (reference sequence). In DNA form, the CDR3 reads TGCAGTGCTTCCCGACTAGCGGGGGGTAAGTTCTTC. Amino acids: CSASRLAGGKFF.

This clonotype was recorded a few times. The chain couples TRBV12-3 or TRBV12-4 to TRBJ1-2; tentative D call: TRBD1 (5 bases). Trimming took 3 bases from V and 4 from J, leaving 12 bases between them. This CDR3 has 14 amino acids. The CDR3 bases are TGTGCCAGCAGTTTCGGGGGTATCTTCTATGGCTACACCTTC. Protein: CASSFGGIFYGYTF.

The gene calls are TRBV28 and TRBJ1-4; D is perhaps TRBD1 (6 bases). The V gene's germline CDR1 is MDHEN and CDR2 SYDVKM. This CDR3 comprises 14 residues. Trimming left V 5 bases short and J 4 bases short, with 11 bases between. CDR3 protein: CASSTGPLNEKLFF. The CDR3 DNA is TGTGCCAGCAGTACAGGGCCCCTTAATGAAAAACTGTTTTTT.

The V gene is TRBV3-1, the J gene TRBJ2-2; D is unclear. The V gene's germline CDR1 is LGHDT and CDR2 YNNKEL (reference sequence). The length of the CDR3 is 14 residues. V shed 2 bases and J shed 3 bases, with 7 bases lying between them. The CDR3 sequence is CASSQLQDTGELFF. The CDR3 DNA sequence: TGTGCCAGCAGCCAACTCCAGGACACCGGGGAGCTGTTTTTT.

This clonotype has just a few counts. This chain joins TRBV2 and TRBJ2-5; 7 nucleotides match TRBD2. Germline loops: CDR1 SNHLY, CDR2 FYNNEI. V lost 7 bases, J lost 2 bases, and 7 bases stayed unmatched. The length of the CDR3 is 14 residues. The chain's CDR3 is CASTGLVGQETQYF. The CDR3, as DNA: TGTGCCAGCACCGGACTAGTGGGGCAAGAGACCCAGTACTTC.